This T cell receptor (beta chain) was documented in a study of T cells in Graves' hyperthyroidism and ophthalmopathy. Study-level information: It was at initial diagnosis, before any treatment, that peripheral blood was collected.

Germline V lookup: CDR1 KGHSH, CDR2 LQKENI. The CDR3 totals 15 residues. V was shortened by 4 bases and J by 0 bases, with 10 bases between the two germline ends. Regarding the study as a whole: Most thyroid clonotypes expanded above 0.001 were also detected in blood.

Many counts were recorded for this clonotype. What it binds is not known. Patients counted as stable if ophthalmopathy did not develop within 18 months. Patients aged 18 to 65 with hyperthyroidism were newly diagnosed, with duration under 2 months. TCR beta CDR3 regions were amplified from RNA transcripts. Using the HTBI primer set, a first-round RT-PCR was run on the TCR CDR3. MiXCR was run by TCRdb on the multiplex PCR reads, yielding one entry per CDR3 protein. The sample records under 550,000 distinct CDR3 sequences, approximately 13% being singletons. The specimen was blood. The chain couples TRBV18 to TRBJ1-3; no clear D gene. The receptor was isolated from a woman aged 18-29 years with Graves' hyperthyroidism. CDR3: CASSLLEASGNTIYF. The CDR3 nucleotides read TGTGCCAGCTCACTTCTCGAGGCCTCTGGAAACACCATATATTTT.